This T cell receptor (beta chain) was identified during a study of radiation and T cells in renal cell carcinoma. Study-wide results and limits: From baseline, blood top tumor clonotypes peaked at 2 weeks post-radiation.

There are 11 residues in the CDR3. Germline CDR1 LGHNT, CDR2 FRNRAP. Trimming took 11 bases from V and 6 from J, leaving 11 bases between them. The assay was immunoSEQ multiplex PCR, and TCRdb's table has in-frame clones only and misses some. The sample lists approximately 65,000 clones, approximately 80% occurring once. The time point: blood 4 weeks post-SBRT, at nephrectomy. The treatment was: 15 Gy SBRT to primary tumor, nephrectomy 4 weeks later. After SBRT, blood was collected at 2 and 4 weeks, plus baseline. Clear cell pathology was present in this patient's renal cell carcinoma. A word on this clone: Antigen specificity is unknown.

The chain links TRBV12-5 to TRBJ2-1; perhaps D is TRBD1 or TRBD2 (5 bases each). Sequencing was performed on blood, taken from a patient whose treatment included radiotherapy and nephrectomy. This TCR came from a man between 60 and 75 years old with renal cell carcinoma. The CDR3 nucleotides are TGTGCTGGGGGACCTCCCAATGAGCAGTTCTTC. Translation: CAGGPPNEQFF.